The present entry profiles one T cell receptor beta chain with its context. No antigen is known for it. CDR1 and CDR2 (germline): MDHEN, SYDVKM. This CDR3 has 14 residues. Trimming took 6 bases from V and 0 from J, leaving 9 bases between them. These data originate in a study of shared clonotypes between healthy human individuals. Whole-study findings and limits: An anticipated effect of sequencing depth on clonotype sharing among donors was recognized.

Profiling relied on immunoSEQ multiplex PCR, and the TCRdb table lists in-frame clones only, not all of them. The table shows some 2,100,000 clones, with 95% occurring only once. The receptor was derived from a man between 18 and 29 years old in good health. Sequenced: naive CD4+ T cells sorted from blood. Subset given: CD45RA+ positively selected. The chain employs TRBV28 and TRBJ2-4; a weak D match, TRBD1 (6 bases). The CDR3 sequence is CASSWTVAKNIQYF. CDR3 nucleotide sequence: TGTGCCAGCAGCTGGACAGTAGCCAAAAACATTCAGTACTTC.